The 19 T cell receptor beta chains in this list originate from one sample, sequenced in a study of STAT5B mutations in CD4+ large granular lymphocyte leukemia. Clones were read by immunoSEQ multiplex PCR, and TCRdb kept only the in-frame ones, dropping some. The repertoire holds 15,000 to 25,000 clones, around 85% seen once, with less than 15% in the top ten. Sequenced input: CD4+ T cells from blood buffy coats. These TCRs come from a human donor in good health.

The rearrangement links TRBV10-3 to TRBJ1-5; 7 bases agree with TRBD1. V lost 8 bases, J lost 7 bases, and 14 bases stayed unmatched. From germline, CDR1 is ENHRY and CDR2 SYGVKD. There are 15 residues in the CDR3. The CDR3 region is CAIGSDDREGQPQHF. The DNA of the CDR3 is TGTGCCATCGGGTCCGACGACAGGGAGGGCCAGCCCCAGCATTTT.

V usage is TRBV10-3 and J usage is TRBJ1-4; 7 nucleotides match TRBD1. CDR1 ENHRY and CDR2 SYGVKD come from the germline V gene. V was pared by 3 bases and J by 4 bases, with 5 bases of the junction left unmatched. The CDR3 sequence is 15 residues long. CDR3 amino acids: CAISEGQAGNEKLFF. The CDR3 DNA follows: TGTGCCATCAGTGAAGGACAGGCGGGTAATGAAAAACTGTTTTTT.

The V gene is TRBV9, the J gene TRBJ2-7; TRBD1 or TRBD2 may be the D gene (6 bases each). This CDR3 spans 15 amino acids. Per germline, CDR1 SGDLS and CDR2 YYNGEE. V shed 3 bases and J shed 0 bases, with 13 bases lying between them. The CDR3 loop is CASSARGGGSYEQYF. CDR3 in DNA: TGTGCCAGCAGCGCCAGGGGAGGTGGCTCCTACGAGCAGTACTTC.

The table lists this clone with a few counts. The rearrangement uses TRBV10-3 and TRBJ1-1; D is possibly TRBD1 (6 bases). V was clipped by 2 bases and J by 14 bases, with 12 bases between them. This CDR3 contains 11 residues. Germline loops: CDR1 ENHRY, CDR2 SYGVKD. The CDR3 sequence: CAISEQGMEFF. CDR3 nucleotides: TGTGCCATCAGTGAGCAGGGGATGGAGTTCTTT.

The chain links TRBV7-2 to TRBJ2-3; D gene uncertain. The CDR3 has 11 residues. Germline lookup yields CDR1 SGHTA and CDR2 FQGNSA. Trimming removed 6 bases at V and 3 bases at J, with 4 bases between. CDR3 loop: CASRRTDTQYF. Written as DNA, the CDR3 is TGTGCCAGCAGGCGGACAGATACGCAGTATTTT. Based on the CDR3 plus reference TRBV7-2 and TRBJ2-3, the full variable domain is GAGVSQSPSNKVTEKGKDVELRCDPISGHTALYWYRQSLGQGLEFLIYFQGNSAPDKSGLPSDRFSAERTGGSVSTLTIQRTQQEDSAVYLCASRRTDTQYFGPGTRLTVL.

The chain combines TRBV11-2 with TRBJ2-5; no reliable D call. Looked up from germline, CDR1 is SGHAT and CDR2 is FQNNGV. The CDR3 runs 14 residues. V shed 3 bases and J shed 5 bases, with 13 bases lying between them. The chain's CDR3 is CASSFRSSGETQYF. CDR3 nucleotide sequence: TGTGCCAGCAGCTTTAGGTCCTCTGGGGAGACCCAGTACTTC.

This clone was observed a single time. The CDR3 spells CASSVGSAAYNEQFF. CDR3 DNA: TGTGCCAGCAGCGTGGGGAGCGCTGCCTACAATGAGCAGTTCTTC. The rearrangement uses TRBV9 and TRBJ2-1, with TRBD2 as a possible D gene (5 bases). Germline V gene lookup returns CDR1 SGDLS and CDR2 YYNGEE. The CDR3 is 15 residues long. Trimming removed 2 bases at V and 2 bases at J, with 11 bases between.

In nucleotides, the CDR3 is TGCAGCGTTGCGGACACAGGCGGGGGGGCGGCTTTCTTT. This sequence encodes CSVADTGGGAAFF. This chain uses TRBV29-1 with TRBJ1-1; the D gene is possibly TRBD1 (6 bases). The V gene lost 4 bases and the J gene lost 11 bases, with 20 bases spanning the gap. This CDR3 is 13 amino acids long. Germline V gives CDR1 SQVTM, CDR2 ANQGSEA.

This chain links TRBV18 with TRBJ1-2; 7 nucleotides align to TRBD1. In germline, CDR1 is KGHSH, CDR2 LQKENI. The CDR3 is 13 amino acids. With 3 bases clipped from V and 8 bases from J, the junction kept 6 bases outside the gene matches. The DNA of the CDR3 is TGTGCCAGCTCACCGGGACAGACGAGAGGCTACACCTTC. Translating it yields CASSPGQTRGYTF.

This chain links TRBV7-7 with TRBJ2-2, with D unclear. CDR1 and CDR2 (germline): SSHAT, FNYEAQ (reference sequence). Trimming left V 5 bases short and J 1 base short, with 8 bases between. The CDR3 runs to 14 residues. The CDR3 DNA follows: TGTGCCAGCAGCGCGCAGATGAACACCGGGGAGCTGTTTTTT. Translation gives CASSAQMNTGELFF. The full variable domain, completed using reference TRBV7-7 and TRBJ2-2, is GAGVSQSPRYKVTKRGQDVTLRCDPISSHATLYWYQQALGQGPEFLTYFNYEAQPDKSGLPSDRFSAERPEGSISTLTIQRTEQRDSAMYRCASSAQMNTGELFFGEGSRLTVL.

This rearrangement joins TRBV2 to TRBJ2-7, with 7 bases fitting TRBD1. V lost 6 bases and J lost 0; bases outside the gene matches: 8. CDR3 length equals 15 residues. Germline V lookup: CDR1 SNHLY, CDR2 FYNNEI. The CDR3 protein is CASSPDRVSSYEQYF. Written as DNA, the CDR3 is TGTGCCAGCAGCCCAGACAGGGTTAGCTCCTACGAGCAGTACTTC. Filled out from reference TRBV2 and TRBJ2-7, the complete variable domain reads EPEVTQTPSHQVTQMGQEVILRCVPISNHLYFYWYRQILGQKVEFLVSFYNNEISEKSEIFDDQFSVERPDGSNFTLKIRSTKLEDSAMYFCASSPDRVSSYEQYFGPGTRLTVT.

The rearrangement links TRBV19 to TRBJ1-1; D is perhaps TRBD1 (6 bases). The germline V and J ends were trimmed by 3 bases and 4 bases, with 15 bases remaining between them. This CDR3 contains 15 residues. CDR1 and CDR2 (germline): LNHDA, SQIVND (reference sequence). This CDR3 is CASSIKGGAGTEAFF. The DNA for the CDR3 is TGTGCCAGTAGTATTAAGGGGGGCGCGGGCACTGAAGCTTTCTTT.

The rearrangement links TRBV19 to TRBJ2-5; D gene ambiguous. Germline lookup yields CDR1 LNHDA and CDR2 SQIVND (reference sequence). Trimming pared 4 bases from V and 1 base from J, leaving 7 bases between. The CDR3 length is 13 residues. CDR3 protein: CASSSGSQETQYF. CDR3 sequence (DNA): TGTGCCAGTAGTAGCGGCAGCCAAGAGACCCAGTACTTC.

The chain joins TRBV7-9 to TRBJ2-1, with D unclear. Trimming removed 3 bases at V and 8 bases at J, with 11 bases between. The length of the CDR3 is 13 residues. Germline V gives CDR1 SEHNR, CDR2 FQNEAQ (reference sequence). The CDR3 spells CASSLTFGDEQFF. In DNA, the CDR3 is TGTGCCAGCAGCTTGACCTTTGGAGATGAGCAGTTCTTC.

The chain couples TRBV6-1 to TRBJ1-1, with a tentative D call TRBD1 (5 bases). The CDR3 is 15 residues long. V was trimmed by 5 bases and J by 4 bases, leaving 17 bases between them. The germline CDR1 and CDR2 sequences are MNHNS and SASEGT. DNA of the CDR3: TGTGCCAGCAGTCGCGCCAGGGATGGGAGCACTGAAGCTTTCTTT. As protein: CASSRARDGSTEAFF.

The rearrangement links TRBV7-9 to TRBJ1-3; D is undetermined. Germline V gene lookup returns CDR1 SEHNR and CDR2 FQNEAQ (reference sequence). V lost 5 bases and J lost 0, with 2 bases in between. This CDR3 has 12 residues. CDR3 sequence: CASSISGNTIYF. CDR3 DNA: TGTGCCAGCAGCATCTCTGGAAACACCATATATTTT.

The sample holds a few counts of this clone. The chain employs TRBV5-4 and TRBJ2-7, with TRBD1 matching 7 bases. CDR3 length: 15 residues. CDR1 SGHNT and CDR2 YYREEE come from the germline V gene (reference sequence). The trim removed 3 bases at V and 1 base at J, leaving 7 bases unmatched. CDR3 protein: CASSSPNRGSYEQYF. CDR3 in DNA: TGTGCCAGCAGCTCACCCAACAGGGGATCCTACGAGCAGTACTTC.

This clone was picked up one time. V is TRBV10-3 and J is TRBJ1-1, with no clear D. In germline, CDR1 is ENHRY, CDR2 SYGVKD. There are 13 residues in the CDR3. V was pared by 4 bases and J by 0 bases, with 6 bases between. In DNA form, the CDR3 reads TGTGCCATCAGTGGTTCCATGAACACTGAAGCTTTCTTT. Translation gives CAISGSMNTEAFF.

J is TRBJ1-2 and V is TRBV6-6; tentative D call: TRBD1 (5 bases). Germline V CDR1 and CDR2: MNHNY, SVGAGI (reference sequence). The length of the CDR3 is 14 residues. CDR3 sequence reads: CATTGVEGNYGYTF. In nucleotides, the CDR3 is TGTGCGACCACGGGGGTGGAAGGTAACTATGGCTACACCTTC.